The 28 T cell receptor beta chains given below trace back to one sample, sequenced in a study of blood T cell repertoires in COVID-19. Only in-frame clones appear in the TCRdb table, and some are missing; sequencing was by immunoSEQ multiplex PCR. The sample has roughly 300,000 clones; 85% are singletons. The specimen sequenced was peripheral blood. The receptor source for this set is a human donor in a cohort sampled during active COVID-19.

V and J are TRBV6-6 and TRBJ2-7; 7 positions agree with TRBD1. Germline CDR1 is MNHNY and CDR2 is SVGAGI (reference sequence). The junction had 5 bases not matched to a gene; V was cut back by 6 bases and J by 9 bases. The CDR3 length is 11 residues. For the CDR3, the DNA is TGTGCCAGCAGCCCCGGGACAGTGCAGTACTTC. The encoded protein is CASSPGTVQYF.

The chain links TRBV5-1 to TRBJ1-4; TRBD1 is a possible D gene (6 bases). Germline values: CDR1 SGHRS, CDR2 YFSETQ. Trimming pared 5 bases from V and 6 bases from J, leaving 14 bases between. The length of the CDR3 is 14 residues. CDR3 region: CASRHGAGDEKLFF. CDR3 in DNA: TGCGCCAGCAGACATGGGGCAGGGGATGAAAAACTGTTTTTT.

The chain uses TRBV24-1 and TRBJ1-1, with D possibly being TRBD1 (6 bases). The ends were cut back, 4 bases at V and 5 bases at J, with 13 bases in the middle. The germline V gene encodes CDR1 KGHDR and CDR2 SFDVKD. The CDR3 contains 14 residues. The CDR3 DNA is TGTGCCACCAGTGAGGGGGTGAGGGGGACTGAAGCTTTCTTT. Protein: CATSEGVRGTEAFF.

The chain joins TRBV19 to TRBJ2-1, with 10 bases identical to TRBD1. Germline CDR1 reads LNHDA; CDR2 reads SQIVND (reference sequence). V trimming: 4 bases; J trimming: 4 bases; junction bases outside the gene matches: 4. The CDR3 runs 15 residues. CDR3 DNA sequence: TGTGCCAGTAGTAACGGACAGGGGGGGTACAATGAGCAGTTCTTC. As protein: CASSNGQGGYNEQFF.

The V call is TRBV5-1, the J call TRBJ2-7, with a tentative D call TRBD2 (6 bases). Trimming removed 4 bases at V and 0 bases at J, with 14 bases between. CDR3 length: 15 residues. Germline assignment: CDR1 SGHRS and CDR2 YFSETQ. The CDR3 bases are TGCGCCAGCAGCAGAATAGCGGCGCCCTCCTACGAGCAGTACTTC. Protein product: CASSRIAAPSYEQYF.

This sequence joins TRBV6-5 and TRBJ2-7; TRBD2 is a possible D gene (6 bases). The length of the CDR3 is 15 residues. V gave up 0 bases and J gave up 2 bases, with 11 bases separating them. The germline V gene encodes CDR1 MNHEY and CDR2 SVGAGI. CDR3 DNA: TGTGCCAGCAGTTACTCGGGCGGGGACCCCTACGAGCAGTACTTC. Translated: CASSYSGGDPYEQYF.

The genes are TRBV6-5 and TRBJ2-3; D not resolved. V gave up 4 bases and J gave up 2 bases, with 4 bases separating them. CDR1 and CDR2 (germline): MNHEY, SVGAGI. The CDR3 has 12 amino acids. The CDR3 region has the DNA TGTGCCAGCAGTTCCTACACAGATACGCAGTATTTT. Translated: CASSSYTDTQYF.

This chain connects TRBV27 to TRBJ2-7, with 9 bases matching TRBD2. CDR1 is MNHEY and CDR2 is SMNVEV in the germline V gene (reference sequence). The CDR3 is made up of 16 amino acids. J was trimmed by 4 bases and V by 5 bases; bases with no gene match: 12. The CDR3 DNA reads TGTGCCAGCAGTCCCTCCGCGGGGGGGCTGATATACGAGCAGTACTTC. Translation gives CASSPSAGGLIYEQYF.

With respect to this clone: One junction end disagrees with the germline gene, perhaps due to a read error. The CDR3 sequence is CASSEALLGSSF. The DNA of the CDR3 is TGTGCCAGCAGTGAAGCGCTTTTGGGCTCCAGCTTC. V gene TRBV6-1 combines with J gene TRBJ1-2; D is undetermined. The CDR3 length is 12 residues. The germline CDR1 and CDR2 sequences are MNHNS and SASEGT.

J is TRBJ1-1 and V is TRBV7-9; 9 bases are shared with TRBD1. Germline V gene lookup returns CDR1 SEHNR and CDR2 FQNEAQ (reference sequence). The CDR3 loop spans 15 amino acids. The V and J ends lost 5 bases and 4 bases, in that order; junction bases with no gene match: 8. The CDR3 DNA reads TGTGCCAGCAGCCCAACAGGGGGCTGGTTCACTGAAGCTTTCTTT. Protein sequence: CASSPTGGWFTEAFF. The full variable domain, with the rest looked up from reference TRBV7-9 and TRBJ1-1, is DTGVSQNPRHKITKRGQNVTFRCDPISEHNRLYWYRQTLGQGPEFLTYFQNEAQLEKSRLLSDRFSAERPKGSFSTLEIQRTEQGDSAMYLCASSPTGGWFTEAFFGQGTRLTVV.

This clone was seen only once. The chain couples TRBV30 to TRBJ1-1; D perhaps matches TRBD1 (5 bases). CDR3 size: 14 residues. V lost 4 bases, J lost 5 bases, and 17 bases lay in between. Germline CDR1 and CDR2: GTSNPN and SVGIG (reference sequence). In DNA form, the CDR3 reads TGTGCCTGGAAAGGTGGCAGGGTTTTGACTGAAGCTTTCTTT. This translates into CAWKGGRVLTEAFF.

This clone was seen once. The chain recombines TRBV5-1 with TRBJ2-1; 10 bases match TRBD2. This CDR3 is built from 17 residues. The V segment lost 4 bases and the J segment 1 base; nucleotides outside the gene matches: 8. Germline CDR1 is SGHRS and CDR2 is YFSETQ. The CDR3 protein is CASSPSGGAESYNEQFF. Written as DNA, the CDR3 is TGCGCCAGCAGCCCAAGCGGGGGGGCCGAATCCTACAATGAGCAGTTCTTC.

The sample holds one count of this clone. V and J are TRBV7-2 and TRBJ2-1; 11 bases align to TRBD2. V shed 1 base, J shed 2 bases, and the junction held 7 bases outside the gene matches. Germline CDR1 is SGHTA and CDR2 is FQGNSA. The length of the CDR3 is 18 residues. The CDR3 nucleotides read TGTGCCAGCAGCTTAGTTTCGGGTAGCGGGGGGGCCTACAATGAGCAGTTCTTC. Translated: CASSLVSGSGGAYNEQFF.

V usage is TRBV5-4 and J usage is TRBJ2-1; tentatively, D is TRBD1 (6 bases). Trimming left V 0 bases short and J 7 bases short, with 14 bases between. Looked up from germline, CDR1 is SGHNT and CDR2 is YYREEE (reference sequence). The CDR3 length is 15 residues. Here the CDR3 reads CASSLGDYRDNEQFF. The CDR3 nucleotides read TGTGCCAGCAGCTTGGGGGATTACAGGGATAATGAGCAGTTCTTC. Complete variable domain (other parts from reference TRBV5-4 and TRBJ2-1): ETGVTQSPTHLIKTRGQQVTLRCSSQSGHNTVSWYQQALGQGPQFIFQYYREEENGRGNFPPRFSGLQFPNYSSELNVNALELDDSALYLCASSLGDYRDNEQFFGPGTRLTVL.

This clone is a singleton in its sample. The chain couples TRBV9 to TRBJ2-3; 10 bases are a match to TRBD1. The ends lost 7 bases at V and 6 bases at J; junction bases unmatched: 5. The CDR3 contains 13 residues. Germline V CDR1 and CDR2: SGDLS, YYNGEE. The CDR3 DNA follows: TGTGCCAGCCTCCCGGGACAGGGGGATACGCAGTATTTT. Translating it yields CASLPGQGDTQYF.

The chain combines TRBV28 with TRBJ2-7; TRBD2 matches 10 bases. Germline V CDR1 and CDR2: MDHEN, SYDVKM. Trimming cost V 3 bases and J 13 bases; bases outside gene matches: 12. The CDR3 consists of 14 residues. The DNA of the CDR3 is TGTGCCAGCAGTTTTGAGCGGGGGGGTTCGAATACATACTTC. Translating gives CASSFERGGSNTYF.

Only one count was recorded for this clone. The rearrangement uses TRBV6-5 and TRBJ1-2; D gene ambiguous. The germline CDR1 and CDR2 sequences are MNHEY and SVGAGI. Trimming removed 10 bases at V and 4 bases at J, with 13 bases between. The CDR3 sequence is 12 residues long. The CDR3 DNA is TGTGCCACCAGGAGGGTGGGCTATGGCTACACCTTC. This encodes CATRRVGYGYTF.

The V call is TRBV3-1 (or the pseudogene TRBV3-2), the J call TRBJ2-2; D unresolved. Germline CDR1 LGHDT, CDR2 YNNKEL (reference sequence). CDR3 size: 16 residues. The V and J ends lost 5 bases and 3 bases respectively, with 16 bases between them. CDR3 region: CASSFKRRSYTGELFF. The CDR3 region has the DNA TGTGCCAGCAGCTTCAAGCGACGCTCCTACACCGGGGAGCTGTTTTTT.

This clone was seen a single time. The chain carries TRBV19 and TRBJ1-5; weak D call: TRBD1 (5 bases). The CDR3 has 15 residues. Germline CDR1 reads LNHDA; CDR2 reads SQIVND (reference sequence). The V gene lost 2 bases and the J gene lost 9 bases, with 17 bases spanning the gap. This CDR3 is CASSISQGNQGPQHF. The DNA for the CDR3 is TGTGCCAGTAGTATAAGCCAGGGTAACCAAGGGCCCCAGCATTTT.

Only one count was recorded for this clone. The chain is built from TRBV5-4 and TRBJ2-5; 7 nucleotides line up with TRBD2. Germline values: CDR1 SGHNT, CDR2 YYREEE (reference sequence). V gave up 3 bases and J gave up 0 bases; unmatched junction bases: 11. This CDR3 spans 17 amino acids. The CDR3 nucleotides read TGTGCCAGCAGCTCCCCACCGGGAGCGGGGAACCAAGAGACCCAGTACTTC. Translation: CASSSPPGAGNQETQYF.

CDR3 amino acids: CASDRAVTEAFF. In DNA, the CDR3 is TGTGCCAGCGACAGGGCGGTAACTGAAGCTTTCTTT. The chain employs TRBV6-5 and TRBJ1-1; 7 bases fit TRBD1. Germline CDR1 and CDR2: MNHEY and SVGAGI. Unmatched junction bases numbered 5, after V lost 8 bases and J lost 5 bases. The length of the CDR3 is 12 residues.

This clone was seen only once. V is TRBV3-1 (or the pseudogene TRBV3-2) and J is TRBJ1-1, with D possibly TRBD1 on 5 matching bases. V shed 0 bases and J shed 1 base, with 12 bases lying between them. The germline V gene encodes CDR1 LGHDT and CDR2 YNNKEL (reference sequence). This CDR3 comprises 16 residues. The CDR3 reads CASSQDLGAGNTEAFF. The DNA of the CDR3 is TGTGCCAGCAGCCAAGATCTTGGGGCAGGGAACACTGAAGCTTTCTTT.

This rearrangement joins TRBV30 to TRBJ1-3; possibly TRBD1 for D (5 bases). V gave up 4 bases and J gave up 3 bases, with 7 bases separating them. The CDR3 sequence is 12 residues long. Germline-derived CDR1 and CDR2 are GTSNPN and SVGIG (reference sequence). CDR3 amino acids: CAWITGGNTIYF. Written as DNA, the CDR3 is TGTGCCTGGATAACAGGTGGAAACACCATATATTTT.

Only one count was recorded for this clone. The chain employs TRBV6-5 and TRBJ1-5; 7 bases agree with TRBD1. CDR1 and CDR2 from the germline V gene are MNHEY and SVGAGI. The length of the CDR3 is 15 residues. J was trimmed by 2 bases and V by 7 bases; bases with no gene match: 8. The CDR3 DNA reads as TGTGCCAGCATTACACAGGGGTTTGGCAATCAGCCCCAGCATTTT. Translation: CASITQGFGNQPQHF.

The rearrangement joins TRBV19 to TRBJ2-7; 13 bases match TRBD2. The CDR3 contains 15 residues. Losses at the gene ends were 5 bases for V and 1 base for J; bases not matched to a gene: 2. Germline CDR1 LNHDA, CDR2 SQIVND (reference sequence). CDR3 nucleotides: TGTGCCAGTAGTGGGGGACTAGCGGGATCCTACGAGCAGTACTTC. It translates to CASSGGLAGSYEQYF.

CDR3 in amino acids: CASSIHRTGYTEAFF. The CDR3 bases are TGTGCCAGTAGTATACATCGGACAGGATACACTGAAGCTTTCTTT. The chain links TRBV19 to TRBJ1-1; TRBD1 aligns across 7 bases. Per the germline V gene, CDR1 is LNHDA and CDR2 is SQIVND (reference sequence). CDR3 length: 15 amino acids. Unmatched junction bases numbered 6, after V lost 2 bases and J lost 3 bases.

The rearrangement links TRBV6-6 to TRBJ1-3; TRBD1 is a possible D gene (5 bases). V dropped 2 bases and J dropped 3 bases, with 11 bases sitting between them. The CDR3 extends over 15 amino acids. Germline-derived CDR1 and CDR2 are MNHNY and SVGAGI (reference sequence). The CDR3, as DNA: TGTGCCAGCAGTTACGGGGGGGGTTTTGGAAACACCATATATTTT. This translates into CASSYGGGFGNTIYF.

CDR3 nucleotide sequence: TGTGCCAGCAGCCAAGGCTCTCTAGCGGGGGGTAATGAGCAGTTCTTC. Translation: CASSQGSLAGGNEQFF. The chain is built from TRBV3-1 (or the pseudogene TRBV3-2) and TRBJ2-1; 11 positions match TRBD2. This CDR3 has 16 residues. In germline, CDR1 is LGHDT, CDR2 YNNKEL (reference sequence). V gave up 1 base and J gave up 7 bases; unmatched junction bases: 6.